This T cell receptor (beta chain) was sequenced during a study of cytomegalovirus exposure and HLA in healthy donors. Germline assignment: CDR1 SGHDT and CDR2 YYEEEE. Trimming shortened V by 4 bases and J by 2 bases, and 4 bases separated the two germline ends. The CDR3 extends over 11 amino acids. Study-wide results and limits: Earlier analysis looked at TCR beta V segments, and most were productive about 87% or about 30% of the time.

The study ran its PCR with 60 Vbeta and 13 Jbeta primers. Clones were read by immunoSEQ multiplex PCR, and TCRdb kept only the in-frame ones, dropping some. The sample has 170,000 or so clones, around 80% seen once. Concerning this clone: Its target is unknown.

J is TRBJ2-7 and V is TRBV5-6; D unclear. This clonotype was obtained from a woman aged 25-40 years in good health and CMV-seropositive. Sequencing used PBMCs. The DNA of the CDR3 is TGTGCCAGCAGCGCTACCTACGAGCAGTACTTC. Protein: CASSATYEQYF. Filled out from reference TRBV5-6 and TRBJ2-7, the complete variable domain reads DAGVTQSPTHLIKTRGQQVTLRCSPKSGHDTVSWYQQALGQGPQFIFQYYEEEERQRGNFPDRFSGHQFPNYSSELNVNALLLGDSALYLCASSATYEQYFGPGTRLTVT.